The source of this T cell receptor beta chain is a study of blood T cell repertoires in COVID-19. Libraries were prepared by immunoSEQ multiplex PCR; TCRdb keeps only in-frame clonotypes and omits some of them. The profile shows a few hundred thousand clones, 70% to 90% of them singletons. The length of the CDR3 is 14 residues. Trimming took 0 bases from V and 8 from J; bases not matched to a gene: 4. CDR1 is SGDLS and CDR2 is YYNGEE in the germline V gene. The rearrangement uses TRBV9 and TRBJ2-1; 8 bases align to TRBD1. Sample: peripheral blood. The sequence was obtained from a woman under 40 with active or convalescent COVID-19. The CDR3 DNA reads as TGTGCCAGCAGCGTAGGAACAGGGGGATATGAGCAGTTCTTC. Its protein is CASSVGTGGYEQFF.